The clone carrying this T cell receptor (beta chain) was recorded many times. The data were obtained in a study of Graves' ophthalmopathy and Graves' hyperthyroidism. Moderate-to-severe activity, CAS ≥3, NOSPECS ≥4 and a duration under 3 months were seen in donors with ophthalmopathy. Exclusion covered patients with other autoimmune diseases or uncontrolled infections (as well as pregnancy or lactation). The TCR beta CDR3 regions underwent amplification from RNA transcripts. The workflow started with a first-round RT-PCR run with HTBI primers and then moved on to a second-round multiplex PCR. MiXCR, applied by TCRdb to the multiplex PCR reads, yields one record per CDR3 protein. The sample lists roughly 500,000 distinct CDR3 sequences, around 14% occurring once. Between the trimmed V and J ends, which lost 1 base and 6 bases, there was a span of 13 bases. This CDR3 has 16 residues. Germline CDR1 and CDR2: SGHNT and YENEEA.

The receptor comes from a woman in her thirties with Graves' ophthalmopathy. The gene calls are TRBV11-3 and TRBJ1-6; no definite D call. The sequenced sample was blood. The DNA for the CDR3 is TGTGCCAGCAGCTTAGTACATGTAGGGTCTAATTCACCCCTCCACTTT. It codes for CASSLVHVGSNSPLHF.